This T cell receptor (beta chain) was obtained from a study of T cells in Graves' hyperthyroidism and ophthalmopathy. RNA transcripts gave rise to amplified TCR beta CDR3 regions. A set of HTBI primers served as the primers for a first-round RT-PCR of the TCR CDR3. TCRdb re-called the multiplex PCR reads with MiXCR, one entry per CDR3 protein. The table has approximately 400,000 distinct CDR3 sequences, roughly 13% seen once. The CDR3 has 16 amino acids. V was cut by 5 bases and J by 3 bases, with 17 bases left in between. CDR1 LGHNT and CDR2 FRNRAP come from the germline V gene. This clonotype occurred many times.

This clonotype was sampled from a man aged 30-40 years with Graves' hyperthyroidism that later progressed to Graves' ophthalmopathy. The J gene is TRBJ2-4, the V gene TRBV12-5; D not resolved. The sample comprised blood. CDR3: CASGPFLTKGKNIQYF. Here the CDR3 DNA reads TGTGCTAGTGGTCCCTTCTTAACTAAAGGCAAAAACATTCAGTACTTC.